Sequencing of this T cell receptor (beta chain) was carried out in a study of blood T cells in healthy people across ages. Study-level points and caveats: With donor CMV status unknown, expanded clonotype changes were possibly confounded.

Together with a sample-barcoded 5' primer, a J-beta primer mix was included in a second PCR lasting roughly 6 to 12 cycles. Every sample gave at least 2.5 million paired-end reads containing CDR3. In TCRdb, the 5' RACE reads were re-called with MiXCR into one record per CDR3 protein. The table has about 830,000 distinct CDR3 sequences, 62% seen once; the top ten hold about a quarter. This CDR3 has 16 residues. Germline V gene data show CDR1 as MNHEY and CDR2 as SMNVEV (reference sequence). Remarks on this clonotype: Its specificity is not known. This sequence may be a read error, since a much larger clone differs from it by one base.

The origin of this receptor is a man aged 25-40 years in good health. Material for sequencing was blood. This chain connects TRBV27 to TRBJ2-5; TRBD2 aligns across 15 bases. The CDR3 loop reads CVSSLRTSGGAGEQYF. CDR3 coding DNA: TGTGTCAGCAGTCTGCGGACTAGCGGGGGGGCTGGGGAGCAGTACTTC.